The clone carrying this TCR beta chain has a count of ten or more. What it binds is unknown. Each CDR3 protein gets one entry after TCRdb re-called the 5' RACE reads with MiXCR. The profile shows about 500,000 distinct CDR3 sequences, approximately 5% of them singletons. The CDR3 is 14 amino acids. Germline assignment: CDR1 MDHEN and CDR2 SYDVKM. With 5 bases clipped from V and 8 bases from J, the junction kept 6 bases outside the gene matches. The sample comes from a study of CD8 T cells in ankylosing spondylitis. General observations from the study: Reactive arthritis synovial fluid and blood previously showed some of these motif variants. In ankylosing spondylitis blood, a motif of 7 to 9 highly homologous TCR beta variants appeared characteristic. Disease-linked clones bore a CD8+ phenotype, appearing relatively rarely in peripheral blood.

The source of this sequence is a male donor with ankylosing spondylitis. Sequencing used blood, either unsorted or a sorted T cell fraction (not recorded which). This rearrangement joins TRBV28 to TRBJ1-2; 12 bases match TRBD1. CDR3 region: CASSTGTGGRGYTF. CDR3 coding DNA: TGTGCCAGCAGTACTGGGACAGGGGGCCGGGGCTACACCTTC.